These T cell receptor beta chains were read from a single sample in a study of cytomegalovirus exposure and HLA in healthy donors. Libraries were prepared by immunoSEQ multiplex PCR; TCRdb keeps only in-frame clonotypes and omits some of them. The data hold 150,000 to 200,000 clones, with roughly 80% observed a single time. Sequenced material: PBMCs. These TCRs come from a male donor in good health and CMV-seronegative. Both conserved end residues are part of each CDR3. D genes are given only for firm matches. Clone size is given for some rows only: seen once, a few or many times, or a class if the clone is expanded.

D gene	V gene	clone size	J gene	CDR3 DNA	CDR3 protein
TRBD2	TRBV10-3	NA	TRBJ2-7	TGTGCCATCAGTGCTAGCGGGATTTACGAGCAGTACTTC	CAISASGIYEQYF
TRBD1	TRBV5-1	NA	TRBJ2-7	TGCGCCAGCAGCTTTCGACAGGGCTACTACGAGCAGTACTTC	CASSFRQGYYEQYF
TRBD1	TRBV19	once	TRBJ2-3	TGTGCCAGTAGTATAGGTGGGACAGGGGGCACAGATACGCAGTATTTT	CASSIGGTGGTDTQYF
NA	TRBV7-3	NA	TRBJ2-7	TGTGCCAGCAGCCAAGGAGGCCCTTCGGGCGAGCAGTACTTC	CASSQGGPSGEQYF
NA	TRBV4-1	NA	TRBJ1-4	TGCGCCAGCAGCCAAGTCGTCACATCAACTAATGAAAAACTGTTTTTT	CASSQVVTSTNEKLFF
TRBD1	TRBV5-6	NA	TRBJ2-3	TGTGCCAGCAGCTTGGCGGGACAGGGCGCGCATACGCAGTATTTT	CASSLAGQGAHTQYF
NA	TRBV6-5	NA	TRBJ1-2	TGTGCCAGCAGTGCACTCAGGGCTAACTATGGCTACACCTTC	CASSALRANYGYTF
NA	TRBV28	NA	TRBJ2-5	TGTGCCAGCAGTTTACCGGCGGGACTGCCCCAAGAGACCCAGTACTTC	CASSLPAGLPQETQYF
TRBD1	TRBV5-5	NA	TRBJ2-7	TGTGCCAGCAGCAATCCGGGACAGGTGTCGGACGAGCAGTACTTC	CASSNPGQVSDEQYF
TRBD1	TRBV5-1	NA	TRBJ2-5	TGCGCCAGCAGCCCGGCTCCCGGGACAGGGGCTCGGGAGCAGTACTTC	CASSPAPGTGAREQYF
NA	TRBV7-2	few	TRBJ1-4	TGTGCCAGCGGAAGGGGGACTAATGAAAAACTGTTTTTT	CASGRGTNEKLFF
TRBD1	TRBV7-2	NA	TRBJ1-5	TGTGCCAGCAGCTTAGGGACAGGCGGGGGGCAGCCCCAGCATTTT	CASSLGTGGGQPQHF
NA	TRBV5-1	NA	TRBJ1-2	TGCGCCAGCAGCCCCGAATGGCCGGACAGAGGAAACTATGGCTACACCTTC	CASSPEWPDRGNYGYTF
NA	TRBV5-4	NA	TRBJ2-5	TGTGCCAGCAGCTTGGACCCAGACCAAGAGACCCAGTACTTC	CASSLDPDQETQYF
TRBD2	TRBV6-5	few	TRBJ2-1	TGTGCCAGCAGCCACTCTAGCGGGACCTACAATGAGCAGTTCTTC	CASSHSSGTYNEQFF
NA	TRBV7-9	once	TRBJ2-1	TGTGCCAGCAGCCCCCCGACAGGCACCGAGGGAAGCTCCTACAATGAGCAGTTCTTC	CASSPPTGTEGSSYNEQFF
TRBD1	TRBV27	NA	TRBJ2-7	TGTGCCAGCAGTTCGGGACAGAAAAACCACGAGCAGTACTTC	CASSSGQKNHEQYF
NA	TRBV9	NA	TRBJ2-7	TGTGCCAGCAGCGTAGCTAGCTATGCCTACGAGCAGTACTTC	CASSVASYAYEQYF
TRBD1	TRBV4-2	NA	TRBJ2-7	TGTGCCAGCAGCGTTGGGACAGGGGTTCGACAGTACTTC	CASSVGTGVRQYF
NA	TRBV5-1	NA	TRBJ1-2	TGCGCCAGCAGCTTGCACTCCCAACCCCTAACAGGGTCGGACTATGGCTACACCTTC	CASSLHSQPLTGSDYGYTF
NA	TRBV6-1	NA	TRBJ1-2	TGTGCCAGCAGTGAAGGGGACACCGTCTATGGCTACACCTTC	CASSEGDTVYGYTF
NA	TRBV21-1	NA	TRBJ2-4	TGTGCCAGCAGCAGCCGCACTAGCGGGAGGACCAAAAACATTCAGTACTTC	CASSSRTSGRTKNIQYF
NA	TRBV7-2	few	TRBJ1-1	TGTGCCAGCAGCTCATTCCACAAAAACACTGAAGCTTTCTTT	CASSSFHKNTEAFF
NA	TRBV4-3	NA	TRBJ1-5	TGCGCCAGCAGCCAAGAGGGAGGGGGTCAGCCCCAGCATTTT	CASSQEGGGQPQHF